Listed below are T cell receptor beta chains from one sample, sequenced in a study of control samples from healthy donors and cancer patients. Profiling relied on immunoSEQ multiplex PCR, and the TCRdb table lists in-frame clones only, not all of them. Of tens of thousands of clones in the sample, around 93% were seen once. Sequenced: PBMCs. Receptors originate from a woman aged 40 to 49 with head and neck cancer. CDR3s include the opening cysteine and the closing phenylalanine or tryptophan. Fields, in order: V gene, clone size, CDR3 protein. Size is omitted from some rows. Given values are once, few, many or a class for expanded clones.

>TRBV5-4|NA
CASSRPRDGYTF
>TRBV7-9|NA
CASSLNYGYTF
>TRBV11-2|NA
CASSPVPGKTQYF
>TRBV28|once
CASSPGTLSTDTQYF
>TRBV28|NA
CASSLGGTGGNEQFF
>TRBV6-2/TRBV6-3|NA
CASSYLRQVDGSGNTIYF
>TRBV7-2|NA
CASRSGPGGELFF
>TRBV27|NA
CAIREDTQYF
>TRBV20-1|NA
CSARGPAAQYF
>TRBV3-1/TRBV3-2|NA
CASSQVDRNTEAFF
>TRBV6-1|NA
CASSDVSLPLGQSAYF
>TRBV6-5|NA
CASSWSALNTEAFF
>TRBV6-4|NA
CASSVGTGGSYEQYF
>TRBV29-1|NA
CSVAPRGASYNEQFF
>TRBV6-6|NA
CASSYIGSSTDTQYF
>TRBV7-6|once
CASSPRRDRADTEAFF
>TRBV6-4|NA
CATSRQRESYEQFF
>TRBV7-2|NA
CASSYGGADTQYF
>TRBV5-4|NA
CASSFGLANEKLFF
>TRBV7-9|NA
CASSLAPGQGPYNEQFF
>TRBV4-1|NA
CASSPPQGANSPLHF
>TRBV19|NA
CATRGTGNEKLFF
>TRBV5-1|NA
CASSFMGGTAGDEQYF
>TRBV10-3|NA
CAISESGSGYEQYF
>TRBV14|NA
CASSPYLDREREETQYF
>TRBV7-9|NA
CASSSLLGLEDETQYF
>TRBV7-3|NA
CASSFDRAGTEAFF
>TRBV5-6|NA
CASSFSQGMGANEKLFF
>TRBV4-1|NA
CASSQGGRVNEKLFF
>TRBV12-5|NA
CASGLVLEDNQPQHF
>TRBV10-1|NA
CASSESGEKLFF
>TRBV3-1/TRBV3-2|once
CASSQKRGAGYGYTF
>TRBV5-6|NA
CASSLKGAGRSPLHF
>TRBV27|NA
CASSLLPPGETQYF
>TRBV5-6|NA
CASSFIKRGGEKPGELFF
>TRBV27|once
CASRKLNTEAFF
>TRBV5-1|NA
CASSLVTGGRVNEQFF
>TRBV28|NA
CASSPRQGWVNTEAFF
>TRBV11-1|NA
CASSLAGRREKLFF
>TRBV20-1|NA
CSARQETQYF
>TRBV18|NA
CASSPGQGRSNEQFF
>TRBV28|NA
CASRPTTLGVRNTIYF